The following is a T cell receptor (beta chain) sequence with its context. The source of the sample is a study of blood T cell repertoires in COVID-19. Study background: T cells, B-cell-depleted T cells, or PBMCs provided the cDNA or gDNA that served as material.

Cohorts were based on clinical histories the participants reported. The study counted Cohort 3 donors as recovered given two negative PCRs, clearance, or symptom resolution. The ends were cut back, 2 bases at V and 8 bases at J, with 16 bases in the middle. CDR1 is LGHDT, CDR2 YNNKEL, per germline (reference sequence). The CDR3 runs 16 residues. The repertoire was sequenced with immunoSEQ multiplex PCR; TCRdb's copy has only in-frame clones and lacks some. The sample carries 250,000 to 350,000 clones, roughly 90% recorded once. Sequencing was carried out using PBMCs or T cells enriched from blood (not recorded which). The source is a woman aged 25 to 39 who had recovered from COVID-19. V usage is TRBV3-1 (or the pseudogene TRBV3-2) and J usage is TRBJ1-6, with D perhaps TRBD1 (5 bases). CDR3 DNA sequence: TGTGCCAGCAGCCAAATGACGCCTGGGGGGGATTCACCCCTCCACTTT. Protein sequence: CASSQMTPGGDSPLHF.